This T cell receptor (beta chain) was sequenced for a study of PD-1 blockade in classical Hodgkin lymphoma (dated by TCRdb to between 2020 and 2021). Broadly, across the study: Nivolumab dosing was 3 mg/kg intravenously every 2 weeks, continuing until either disease progression or unacceptable toxicity. A peripheral blood immune signature of response to PD-1 blockade in classical Hodgkin lymphoma was defined using TCR beta sequencing and CyTOF. The paper's findings and limits, for the study overall: Lower diversity was observed in patients in whom nivolumab was started less than 1 year after ASCT, and these patients were excluded from later analyses so that confounding by immune reconstitution would be avoided. CD4+ but not CD8+ TCR diversity rose significantly by C4D1 (p=0.0027 vs p=0.16), most apparent in complete responders (p=0.02). Among trial patients, those achieving complete response had baseline diversity similar to that of newly diagnosed patients, while diversity was significantly lower in partial responders and progressors. Only a single clinical trial cohort was studied, and what caused the repertoire differences, possibly disease activity or prior therapy, remained undefined. Newly diagnosed patients were reported to have lower baseline TCR diversity than healthy donors, and relapsed/refractory patients were reported to have lower baseline TCR diversity still.

Concerning this clone: The clone's antigen remains unknown. No base-level quality is on record; no much larger clone is a single base apart.

The Qiagen DNeasy kit was used to extract genomic DNA both from unsorted PBMCs and from the negatively selected CD4+ and CD8+ fractions. TCR beta CDR3 regions were amplified by immunoSEQ multiplex PCR using primers annealing to V and J segments. Amplification bias was minimized using a synthetic immune receptor repertoire, and residual bias was removed computationally after sequencing. The authors' pipeline ran thus. Custom Python scripts were used to quantify repertoire diversity as the Shannon entropy index. Unsorted, CD4+ and CD8+ repertoires were examined separately, except in combined analyses, for which CD4+ and CD8+ sequences were merged in silico. Clonal expansion was defined as at least a 2-fold frequency increase after treatment relative to C1D1, with a pseudocount of 0.5 for undetected baseline clones. Clones with 0 or 1 copy at C1D1 were defined as singleton clones, while clones with 2 or more copies were defined as non-singleton clones. Clones expanded in unsorted samples were labelled as CD4+, CD8+ or unknown by matching protein sequences in sorted samples from the same patient. Wilcoxon tests on paired samples were used to test changes in diversity from C1D1 to C4D1. Sourced from immuneACCESS, this table was stored by TCRdb with only in-frame sequences that have V and J called. A share of the clones is absent; for the studies checked, an unresolved V gene accounts for under half, and the remainder has no known explanation. V, J and clone size are those of that table, while D and trimming were read from the DNA. Here the sample has around 50,000 clones; approximately 90% occur a single time. In total, the top ten clones hold more than 9% of the sample.

This sample's time point label indicates: cycle 2 day 1 (C2D1) of nivolumab. Relapse after autologous stem cell transplantation had occurred in all trial patients, and cohorts A, B and C were distinguished by prior brentuximab vedotin exposure. The trial cohort included fewer than 60 patients with relapsed/refractory classical Hodgkin lymphoma, and each patient had a best overall response of complete response, partial response or progressive disease. In the multi-cohort phase II CheckMate 205 trial, trial patients received single-agent nivolumab. An independent review committee assessed best overall response using the 2007 International Working Group response criteria. PBMCs from the trial were collected at three points: immediately before nivolumab initiation (C1D1), and during therapy at cycle 2 day 1 and cycle 4 day 1. Peripheral blood was collected in 8 mL Vacutainer Cell Preparation Tubes, from which PBMCs were isolated by centrifugation and then cryopreserved.

Trimming costs V 5 bases and J 4 bases, and their ends lie 14 bases apart. The CDR3 runs 14 residues from the cysteine to the phenylalanine. Of the read, only the CDR3 DNA is kept; its 42 bases are in frame from base 1. According to the germline V gene (reference sequence), CDR1 reads LNHDA and CDR2 reads SQIVND. This receptor was taken from a human donor with classical Hodgkin lymphoma. The chain is made from TRBV19 and TRBJ1-1, with a tentative D gene TRBD1 over 5 matching bases. The input for sequencing was peripheral blood mononuclear cells (PBMCs), taken before the second cycle of nivolumab. The bases are TGTGCCAGTAGTGGGACGGGAAGTGGCACTGAAGCTTTCTTT. It translates to CASSGTGSGTEAFF.